The 11 T cell receptor beta chains below all came from one sample that was sequenced in a study of OX40 agonist ivuxolimab in advanced cancers. Repertoires were generated with immunoSEQ multiplex PCR, while TCRdb's copy carries only in-frame clones and drops some. The table includes around 63,000 clones, 80% to 90% detected once. The material was CD4+ or CD8+ T cells sorted from blood, obtained in a trial of the OX40 agonist ivuxolimab. Receptors were obtained from an adult with an advanced solid tumor such as melanoma, head and neck, liver or kidney cancer.

The chain recombines TRBV7-2 with TRBJ2-7; tentative D call: TRBD1 (6 bases). Per germline, CDR1 SGHTA and CDR2 FQGNSA. The CDR3 sequence is 13 residues long. The V and J ends lost 3 bases and 7 bases respectively, with 13 bases between them. CDR3 coding DNA: TGTGCCAGCAGCTTGGGGGCCCGATGGGAGCAGTACTTC. Its protein product is CASSLGARWEQYF.

The chain couples TRBV11-1 to TRBJ2-1; TRBD2 aligns across 7 bases. V lost 5 bases, J lost 2 bases, and 9 bases stayed unmatched. This CDR3 has 16 residues. Germline V gene data show CDR1 as SGHAT and CDR2 as FQDESV (reference sequence). The CDR3 protein is CASSGGASGTYNEQFF. The CDR3 DNA reads as TGTGCCAGCAGCGGCGGGGCTAGCGGTACCTACAATGAGCAGTTCTTC.

The chain recombines TRBV7-2 with TRBJ1-1; unclear D gene. Trimming cost V 5 bases and J 4 bases, with 11 bases left between them. This CDR3 comprises 13 residues. The germline CDR1 and CDR2 sequences are SGHTA and FQGNSA. Here the CDR3 DNA reads TGTGCCAGCAGCGTCCGACTCGGCACTGAAGCTTTCTTT. It encodes CASSVRLGTEAFF.

The gene calls are TRBV10-2 and TRBJ1-5; D remains unclear. The CDR3 has 14 residues. V lost 8 bases to trimming and J lost 5 bases, with 16 bases between them. Germline V gene data show CDR1 as WSHSY and CDR2 as SAAADI. CDR3 coding DNA: TGCGCCAGCTGTAATTCCCACGCCGATCAGCCCCAGCATTTT. Translating it yields CASCNSHADQPQHF.

The J gene is TRBJ2-1, the V gene TRBV7-2, with 9 nucleotides matching TRBD1. Germline V gives CDR1 SGHTA, CDR2 FQGNSA. CDR3 length: 15 amino acids. Germline trimming cut 2 bases from V and 4 bases from J; bases unmatched to any gene: 3. The DNA of the CDR3 is TGTGCCAGCAGCTTAAGTGGGACAGGGTACAATGAGCAGTTCTTC. Translated, it gives CASSLSGTGYNEQFF.

The chain joins TRBV5-6 to TRBJ2-5, with 7 bases fitting TRBD2. Germline loops: CDR1 SGHDT, CDR2 YYEEEE. Germline trimming cut 4 bases from V and 1 base from J; bases unmatched to any gene: 16. This CDR3 has 18 residues. This CDR3 reads CASSLVESSSGLQETQYF. The CDR3 region has the DNA TGTGCCAGCAGCCTTGTAGAGTCGTCTAGCGGACTCCAAGAGACCCAGTACTTC.

The chain recombines TRBV19 with TRBJ1-2; 9 bases agree with TRBD1. The length of the CDR3 is 17 residues. V dropped 6 bases and J dropped 4; count of bases not matched to a gene: 15. The germline gives CDR1 LNHDA, CDR2 SQIVND (reference sequence). The CDR3 is CASRSDTGGFGFYGYTF. The CDR3 coding sequence is TGTGCCAGTAGATCGGATACAGGGGGCTTTGGTTTCTATGGCTACACCTTC.

This clone was found once. This chain joins TRBV19 and TRBJ1-2; D gene uncertain. V gave up 5 bases and J gave up 1 base, with 14 bases separating them. The CDR3 contains 15 residues. CDR1 is LNHDA and CDR2 is SQIVND in the germline V gene (reference sequence). The CDR3 DNA reads TGTGCCAGTAGTCCCACGATAACTAATAACTATGGCTACACCTTC. It codes for CASSPTITNNYGYTF.

The genes are TRBV7-9 and TRBJ2-5, with 12 nucleotides matching TRBD2. CDR3 length equals 15 residues. V gave up 6 bases and J gave up 5 bases; unmatched junction bases: 7. Germline loops: CDR1 SEHNR, CDR2 FQNEAQ (reference sequence). CDR3 nucleotide sequence: TGTGCCAGCAGTTACGGACTAGCGGGATTTGAGACCCAGTACTTC. This codes for CASSYGLAGFETQYF.

The chain's CDR3 is CAIGGPTISYNEQFF. The CDR3 DNA reads TGTGCCATTGGGGGACCGACCATTTCCTACAATGAGCAGTTCTTC. The rearrangement joins TRBV10-3 to TRBJ2-1; either TRBD1 or TRBD2 may fit D (5 bases each). Trimming took 9 bases from V and 1 from J, leaving 16 bases between them. CDR3 length equals 15 residues. CDR1 ENHRY and CDR2 SYGVKD come from the germline V gene.

This sequence joins TRBV9 and TRBJ2-7; 7 bases agree with TRBD2. Germline V gene sequence: CDR1 SGDLS, CDR2 YYNGEE. This CDR3 contains 15 residues. V gave up 3 bases and J gave up 0 bases; unmatched junction bases: 6. This chain's CDR3 is CASSAGGGSSYEQYF. The DNA of the CDR3 is TGTGCCAGCAGCGCCGGAGGCGGGAGCTCCTACGAGCAGTACTTC.